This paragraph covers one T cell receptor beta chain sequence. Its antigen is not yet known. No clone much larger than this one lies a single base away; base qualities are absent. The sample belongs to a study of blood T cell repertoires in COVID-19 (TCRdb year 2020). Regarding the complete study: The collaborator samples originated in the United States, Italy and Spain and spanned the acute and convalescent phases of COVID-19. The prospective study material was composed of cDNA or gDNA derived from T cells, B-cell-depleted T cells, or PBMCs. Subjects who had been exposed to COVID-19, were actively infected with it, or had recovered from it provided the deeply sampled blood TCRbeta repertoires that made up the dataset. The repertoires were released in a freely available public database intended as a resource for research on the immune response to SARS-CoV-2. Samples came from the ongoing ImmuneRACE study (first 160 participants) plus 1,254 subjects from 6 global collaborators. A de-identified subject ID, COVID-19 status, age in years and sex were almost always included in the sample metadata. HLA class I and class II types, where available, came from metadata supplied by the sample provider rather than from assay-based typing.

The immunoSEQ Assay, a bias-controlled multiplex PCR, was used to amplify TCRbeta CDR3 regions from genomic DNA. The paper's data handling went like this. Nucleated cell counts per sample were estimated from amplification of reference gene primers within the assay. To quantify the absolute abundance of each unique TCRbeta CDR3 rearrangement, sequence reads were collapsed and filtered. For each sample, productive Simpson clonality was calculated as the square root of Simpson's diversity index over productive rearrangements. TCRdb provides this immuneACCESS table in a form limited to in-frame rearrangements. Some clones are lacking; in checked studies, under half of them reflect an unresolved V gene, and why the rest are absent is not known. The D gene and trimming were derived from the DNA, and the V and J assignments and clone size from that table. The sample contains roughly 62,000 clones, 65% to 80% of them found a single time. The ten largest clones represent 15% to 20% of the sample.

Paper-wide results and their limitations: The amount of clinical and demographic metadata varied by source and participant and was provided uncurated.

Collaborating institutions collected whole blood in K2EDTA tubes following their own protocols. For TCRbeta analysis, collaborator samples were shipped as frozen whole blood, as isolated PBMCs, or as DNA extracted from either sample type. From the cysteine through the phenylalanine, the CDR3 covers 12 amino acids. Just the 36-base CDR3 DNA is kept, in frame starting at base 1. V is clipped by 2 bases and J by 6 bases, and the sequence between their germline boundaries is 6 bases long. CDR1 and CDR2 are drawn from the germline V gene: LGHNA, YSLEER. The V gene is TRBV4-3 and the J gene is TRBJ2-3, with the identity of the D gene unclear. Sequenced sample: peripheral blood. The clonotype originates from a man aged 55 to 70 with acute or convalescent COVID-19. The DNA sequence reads TGCGCCAGCAGCCAAACCCGGGATACGCAGTATTTT. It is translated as CASSQTRDTQYF.